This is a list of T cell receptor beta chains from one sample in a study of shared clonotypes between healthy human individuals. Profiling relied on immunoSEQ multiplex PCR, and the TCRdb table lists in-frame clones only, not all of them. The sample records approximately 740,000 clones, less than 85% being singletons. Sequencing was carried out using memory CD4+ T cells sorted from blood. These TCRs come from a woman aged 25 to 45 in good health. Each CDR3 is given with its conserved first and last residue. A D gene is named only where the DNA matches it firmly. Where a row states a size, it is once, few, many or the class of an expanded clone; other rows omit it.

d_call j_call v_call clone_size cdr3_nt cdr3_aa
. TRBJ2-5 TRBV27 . TGTGCCAGCAGCAAACAGGGATTCGGGGAGACCCAGTACTTC CASSKQGFGETQYF
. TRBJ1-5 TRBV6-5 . TGTGCCAGCAGGCAGGGGCCTAGCAATCAGCCCCAGCATTTT CASRQGPSNQPQHF
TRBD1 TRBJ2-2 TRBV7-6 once TGTGCCAGCAGCATACAGGGGGCGGGCACCGGGGAGCTGTTTTTT CASSIQGAGTGELFF
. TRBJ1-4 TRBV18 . TGTGCCAGCTCACCACGTCAAGAAGGGGGTGAACTGTTTTTT CASSPRQEGGELFF
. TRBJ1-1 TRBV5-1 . TGCGCCAGCACTCTGGGTACCCGAGGGGTCTGGACTGAAGCTTTCTTT CASTLGTRGVWTEAFF
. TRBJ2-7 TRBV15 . TGTGCCACCAGCAGAGATCGGGTCTTACGAACCTACGAGCAGTACTTC CATSRDRVLRTYEQYF
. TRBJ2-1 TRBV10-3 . TGTGCCATCAGTGGCGGGGCTAACTCCTACAATGAGCAGTTCTTC CAISGGANSYNEQFF
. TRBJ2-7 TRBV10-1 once TGCGCCAGCAGTCCGGGACAAAACTACGAGCAGTACTTC CASSPGQNYEQYF
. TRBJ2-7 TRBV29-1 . TGCAGCGTTGGCCCGTCCTACGAGCAGTACTTC CSVGPSYEQYF
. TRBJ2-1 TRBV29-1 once TGCAGCGTTGTGGAGCTCCCCGACCTCAATGAGCAGTTCTTC CSVVELPDLNEQFF
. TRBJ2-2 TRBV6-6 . TGTGCCAGCAATATATACTATGGGGGGCGCCCCGGGGACCTGTTTTTT CASNIYYGGRPGDLFF
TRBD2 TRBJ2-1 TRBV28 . TGTGCCAGCAGTTTACTAGCGGGCCGCAATGAGCAGTTCTTC CASSLLAGRNEQFF
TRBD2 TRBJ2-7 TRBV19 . TGTGCCAGTCGTAATAGCGGGATTACCTACGAGCAGTACTTC CASRNSGITYEQYF
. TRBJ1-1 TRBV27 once TGTGCCAGCAGTTTATCACAGTTCCTCGCCCCCAACACTGAAGCTTTCTTT CASSLSQFLAPNTEAFF
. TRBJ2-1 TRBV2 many TGTGCCAGCAGTGAAGCGTTCGGACAAGCAAACGCCCTGTACAATGAGCAGTTCTTC CASSEAFGQANALYNEQFF
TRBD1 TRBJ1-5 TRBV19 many TGTGCCAGTAGCCCCGGACAGGGCGGTCAGCCCCAGCATTTT CASSPGQGGQPQHF
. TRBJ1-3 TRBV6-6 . TGTGCCAGCAGTGGACCGGGATTCTACTCTGGAAACACCATATATTTT CASSGPGFYSGNTIYF
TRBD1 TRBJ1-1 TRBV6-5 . TGTGCCAGCCTTAAGGCCGGGACAGGGATCACTGAAGCTTTCTTT CASLKAGTGITEAFF
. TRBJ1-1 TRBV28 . TGTGCCAGCAGTTTCAGCAGCGCGGCGGGATCCACTGAAGCTTTCTTT CASSFSSAAGSTEAFF
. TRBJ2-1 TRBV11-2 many TGTGCCAGCAGCTTAAGGTGGAAAGAGCAGTTCTTC CASSLRWKEQFF
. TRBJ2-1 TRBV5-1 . TGCGCCAGCAGCTTGGCAGGTGAAACCTACAATGAGCAGTTCTTC CASSLAGETYNEQFF
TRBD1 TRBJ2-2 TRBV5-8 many TGTGCCAGCGGGAGGGTCGGACAGGGGAGAACCGGGGAGCTGTTTTTT CASGRVGQGRTGELFF
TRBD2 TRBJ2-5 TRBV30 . TGTGCCTGGATACCCGCTAGCGGGAGGGCCTGGACCCAGTACTTC CAWIPASGRAWTQYF
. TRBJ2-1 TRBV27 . TGTGCCAGCAGTTACGGGGAGGCGTCCTACAATGAGCAGTTCTTC CASSYGEASYNEQFF
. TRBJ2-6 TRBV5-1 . TGCGCCAGCAGCCCGGACTCTGGGGCCAACGTCCTGACTTTC CASSPDSGANVLTF
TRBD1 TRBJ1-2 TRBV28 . TGTGCCAGCAGCACCTCTCGGACAGGGTCCTATGGCTACACCTTC CASSTSRTGSYGYTF
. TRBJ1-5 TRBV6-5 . TGTGCCAGCAAGGCAGGTGGCAATCAGCCCCAGCATTTT CASKAGGNQPQHF
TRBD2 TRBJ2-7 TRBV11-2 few TGTGCCAGCAGCTTACGGGAGGGCCCATACGAGCAGTACTTC CASSLREGPYEQYF
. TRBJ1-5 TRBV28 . TGTGCCAGCCAGGAGGCTGGGCAGCCCCAGCATTTT CASQEAGQPQHF
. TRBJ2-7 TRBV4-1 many TGCGCCAGCAGCCCAGGGGGGATTCCCTACGAGCAGTACTTC CASSPGGIPYEQYF
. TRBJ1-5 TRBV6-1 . TGTGCCAGCATTCCCAGTGAGAGGGGTACGCAGCCCCAGCATTTT CASIPSERGTQPQHF
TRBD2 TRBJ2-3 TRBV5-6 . TGTGCCAGCAGCGGTGGACTAGCGGGCGGGTCAGATACGCAGTATTTT CASSGGLAGGSDTQYF
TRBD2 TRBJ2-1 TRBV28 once TGTGCCAGCAGGACTAGCGATTACAATGAGCAGTTCTTC CASRTSDYNEQFF
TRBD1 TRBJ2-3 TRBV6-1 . TGTGCCAGCAGCGACAGGGTCAGCACAGATACGCAGTATTTT CASSDRVSTDTQYF
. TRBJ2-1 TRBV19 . TGTGCCAGTAGTATCCTTAGAGGGTCCTACAATGAGCAGTTCTTC CASSILRGSYNEQFF
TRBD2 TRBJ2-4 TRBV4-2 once TGTGCCAGCAGCCTAGCGGGAGATAACAAAAACATTCAGTACTTC CASSLAGDNKNIQYF
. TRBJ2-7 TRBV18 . TGTGCCAGCTCACCACTGAAGACAGAGGTCTCCTACGAGCAGTACTTC CASSPLKTEVSYEQYF
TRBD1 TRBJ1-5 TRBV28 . TGTGCCAGCAGTTTAACAGGGACAGGGGGAAAGCCCCAGCATTTT CASSLTGTGGKPQHF
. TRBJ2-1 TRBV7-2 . TGTGCCAGCAGCCCTGTGGCCCTTCTCCCCAATGAGCAGTTCTTC CASSPVALLPNEQFF
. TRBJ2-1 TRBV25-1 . TGTGCCAGCAGCCGCGGCGGCTACAATGAGCAGTTCTTC CASSRGGYNEQFF
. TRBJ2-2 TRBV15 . TGTGCCACTCAAGGAGCGAACACCGGGGAGCTGTTTTTT CATQGANTGELFF
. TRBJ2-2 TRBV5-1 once TGCGCCAGCAGCCCCTCTATCCGACCCGACAACACCGGGGAGCTGTTTTTT CASSPSIRPDNTGELFF
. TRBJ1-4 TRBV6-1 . TGTGCCAGCCGCCACGCAGGGAATGAAAAACTGTTTTTT CASRHAGNEKLFF
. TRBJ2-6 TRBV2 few TGTGCCAGCAGTGAGGAATCTGGGGCCAACGTCCTGACTTTC CASSEESGANVLTF
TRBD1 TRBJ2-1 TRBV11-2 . TGTGCCAGCAGCTTAGCGGGACAGAGGAATGAGCAGTTCTTC CASSLAGQRNEQFF
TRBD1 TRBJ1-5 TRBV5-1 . TGCGCCAGCAGCTTCCGGGACAGGTGGCTTTGGCCTTTAGATTATAGCAATCAGCCCCAGCATTTT CASSFRDRWLWPLDYSNQPQHF
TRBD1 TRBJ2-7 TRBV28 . TGTGCCAGCACCGCGGGACAGGCCTACTACGAGCAGTACTTC CASTAGQAYYEQYF
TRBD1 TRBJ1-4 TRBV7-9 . TGTGCCAGCAGCCCGGACAGGGGTAATGAAAAACTGTTTTTT CASSPDRGNEKLFF
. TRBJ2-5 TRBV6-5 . TGTGCCAGCAGTTACTCGAAACAGGGCGATAAAGAGACCCAGTACTTC CASSYSKQGDKETQYF
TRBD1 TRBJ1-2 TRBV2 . TGTGCCAGCAGGGCCAGGGGGCGCGGTTCCGGCTACACCTTC CASRARGRGSGYTF
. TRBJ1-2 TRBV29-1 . TGCAGCGTTCAAGAACGGAACTATGGCTACACCTTC CSVQERNYGYTF
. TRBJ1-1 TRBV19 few TGTGCCAGTAGCCAGGTTGAGGGCACTGAAGCTTTCTTT CASSQVEGTEAFF